This T cell receptor beta chain was retrieved from a study of CD8 T cells in ankylosing spondylitis. TCRdb reprocessed the 5' RACE reads with MiXCR, giving one entry per CDR3 protein. The repertoire consists of 340,000 or so distinct CDR3 sequences, with roughly 15% occurring once and the leading ten covering approximately 1%. The sample consisted of blood, either unsorted or a sorted T cell fraction (not recorded which). The origin of this receptor is a male donor with ankylosing spondylitis or in good health (not recorded which).

CDR3: CASSARGQGVTDTQYF. In DNA, the CDR3 is TGTGCCAGCAGCGCCAGGGGACAGGGGGTGACAGATACGCAGTATTTT. V is TRBV9 and J is TRBJ2-3; 11 positions match TRBD1. Germline CDR1 reads SGDLS; CDR2 reads YYNGEE. This CDR3 has 16 residues. V trimming: 3 bases; J trimming: 3 bases; junction bases outside the gene matches: 6.